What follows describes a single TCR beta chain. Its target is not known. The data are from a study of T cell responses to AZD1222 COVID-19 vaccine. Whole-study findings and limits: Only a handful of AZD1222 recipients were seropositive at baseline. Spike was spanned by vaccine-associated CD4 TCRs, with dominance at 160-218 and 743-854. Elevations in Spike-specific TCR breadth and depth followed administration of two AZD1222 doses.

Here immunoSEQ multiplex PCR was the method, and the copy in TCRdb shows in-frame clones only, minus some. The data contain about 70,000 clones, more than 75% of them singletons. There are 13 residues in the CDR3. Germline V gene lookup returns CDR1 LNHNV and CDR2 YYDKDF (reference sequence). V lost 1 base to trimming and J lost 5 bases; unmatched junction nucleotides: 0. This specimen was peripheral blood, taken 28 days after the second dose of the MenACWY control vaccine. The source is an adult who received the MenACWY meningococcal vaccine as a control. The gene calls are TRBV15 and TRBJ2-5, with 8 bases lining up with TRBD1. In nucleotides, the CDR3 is TGTGCCACCAGCAGAGGACAGGGGGAGACCCAGTACTTC. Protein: CATSRGQGETQYF.